This T cell receptor beta chain was sequenced in a study of T cell responses to AZD1222 COVID-19 vaccine. The assay was immunoSEQ multiplex PCR, and TCRdb's table has in-frame clones only and misses some. This table holds approximately 130,000 clones, 80% to 90% found once. Study-wide results and caveats: The study found vaccine-associated CD4 TCRs spanning spike, dominant at 160-218 and 743-854. Recipients of AZD1222 seropositive at baseline numbered only 5 or 6.

CDR1 and CDR2 from the germline V gene are LGHDT and YNNKEL (reference sequence). J was trimmed by 3 bases and V by 5 bases; bases with no gene match: 7. The CDR3 has 15 amino acids. This clone was detected only a few times. Its antigen is still unknown. The origin of this receptor is an adult who received the AZD1222 COVID-19 vaccine. The source was peripheral blood, collected 28 days after the second AZD1222 dose. This sequence joins TRBV3-1 (or the pseudogene TRBV3-2) and TRBJ2-1; 7 bases line up with TRBD2. The CDR3 is CASSSSGAYYNEQFF. CDR3 bases: TGTGCCAGCAGCTCGAGCGGGGCTTACTACAATGAGCAGTTCTTC.